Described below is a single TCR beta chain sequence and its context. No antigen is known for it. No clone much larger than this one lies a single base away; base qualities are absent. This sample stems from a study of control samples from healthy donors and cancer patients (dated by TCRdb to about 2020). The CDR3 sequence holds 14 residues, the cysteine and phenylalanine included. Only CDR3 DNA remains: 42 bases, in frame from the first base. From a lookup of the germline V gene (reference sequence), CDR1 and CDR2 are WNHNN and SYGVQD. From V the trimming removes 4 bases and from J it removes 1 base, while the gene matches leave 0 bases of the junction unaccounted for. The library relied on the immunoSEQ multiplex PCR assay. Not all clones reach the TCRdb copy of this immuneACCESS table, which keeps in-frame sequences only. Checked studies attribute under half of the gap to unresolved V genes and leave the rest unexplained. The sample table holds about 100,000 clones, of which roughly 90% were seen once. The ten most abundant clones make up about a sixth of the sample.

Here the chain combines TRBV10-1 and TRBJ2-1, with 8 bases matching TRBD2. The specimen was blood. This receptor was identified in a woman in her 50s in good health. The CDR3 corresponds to CASSASGSYNEQFF. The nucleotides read TGCGCCAGCAGTGCTAGCGGGTCCTACAATGAGCAGTTCTTC.